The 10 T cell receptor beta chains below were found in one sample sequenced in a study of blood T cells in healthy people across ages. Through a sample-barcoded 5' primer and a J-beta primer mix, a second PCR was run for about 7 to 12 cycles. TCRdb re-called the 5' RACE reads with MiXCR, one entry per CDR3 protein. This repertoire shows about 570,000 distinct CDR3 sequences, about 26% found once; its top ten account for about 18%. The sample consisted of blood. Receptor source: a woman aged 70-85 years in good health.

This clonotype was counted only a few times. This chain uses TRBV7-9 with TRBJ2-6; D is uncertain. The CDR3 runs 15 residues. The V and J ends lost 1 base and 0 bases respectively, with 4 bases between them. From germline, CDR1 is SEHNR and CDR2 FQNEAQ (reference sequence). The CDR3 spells CASSLVLSGANVLTF. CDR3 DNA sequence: TGTGCCAGCAGCTTAGTCCTCTCTGGGGCCAACGTCCTGACTTTC.

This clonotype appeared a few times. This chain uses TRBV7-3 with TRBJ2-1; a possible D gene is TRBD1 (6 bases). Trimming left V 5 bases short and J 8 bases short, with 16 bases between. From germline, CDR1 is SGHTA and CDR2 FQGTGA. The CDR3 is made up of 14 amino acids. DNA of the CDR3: TGTGCCAGCAGCCCACAGGGTAATGGGGATGAGCAGTTCTTC. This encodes CASSPQGNGDEQFF. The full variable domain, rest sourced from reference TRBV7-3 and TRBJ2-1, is GAGVSQTPSNKVTEKGKYVELRCDPISGHTALYWYRQSLGQGPEFLIYFQGTGAADDSGLPNDRFFAVRPEGSVSTLKIQRTERGDSAVYLCASSPQGNGDEQFFGPGTRLTVL.

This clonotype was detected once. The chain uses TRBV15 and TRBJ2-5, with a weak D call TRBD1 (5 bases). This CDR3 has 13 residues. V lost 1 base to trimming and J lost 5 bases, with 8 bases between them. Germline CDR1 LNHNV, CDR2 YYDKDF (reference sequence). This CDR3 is CATSRARVETQYF. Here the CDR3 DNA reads TGTGCCACCAGCAGAGCCAGGGTGGAGACCCAGTACTTC.

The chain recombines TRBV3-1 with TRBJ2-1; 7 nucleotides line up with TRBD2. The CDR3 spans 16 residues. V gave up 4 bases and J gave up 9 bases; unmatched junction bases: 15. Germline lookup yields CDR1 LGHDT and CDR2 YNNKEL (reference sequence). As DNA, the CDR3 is TGTGCCAGCAGCCCCCTTGGCGGGAGCGGCTCTAGTGAGCAGTTCTTC. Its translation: CASSPLGGSGSSEQFF.

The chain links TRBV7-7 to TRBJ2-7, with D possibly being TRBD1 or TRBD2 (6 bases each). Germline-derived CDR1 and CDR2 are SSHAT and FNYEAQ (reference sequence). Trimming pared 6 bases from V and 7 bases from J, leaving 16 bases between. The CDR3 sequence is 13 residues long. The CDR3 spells CASSPWGAGEQYF. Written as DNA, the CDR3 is TGTGCCAGCAGTCCGTGGGGGGCCGGGGAGCAGTACTTC. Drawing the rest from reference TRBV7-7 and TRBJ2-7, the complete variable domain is GAGVSQSPRYKVTKRGQDVTLRCDPISSHATLYWYQQALGQGPEFLTYFNYEAQPDKSGLPSDRFSAERPEGSISTLTIQRTEQRDSAMYRCASSPWGAGEQYFGPGTRLTVT.

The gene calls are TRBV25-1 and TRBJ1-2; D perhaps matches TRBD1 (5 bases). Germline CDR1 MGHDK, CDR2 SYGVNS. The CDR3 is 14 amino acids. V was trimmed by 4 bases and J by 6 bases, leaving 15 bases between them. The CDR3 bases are TGTGCCAGCAGTGGGGGTTTGGACATACATGGCTACACCTTC. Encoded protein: CASSGGLDIHGYTF.

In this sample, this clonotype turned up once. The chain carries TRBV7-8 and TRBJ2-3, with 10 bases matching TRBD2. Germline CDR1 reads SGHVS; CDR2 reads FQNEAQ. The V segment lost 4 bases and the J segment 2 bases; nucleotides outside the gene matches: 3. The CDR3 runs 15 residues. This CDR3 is CASSSGLALTDTQYF. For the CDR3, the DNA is TGTGCCAGCAGCTCGGGACTAGCGCTCACAGATACGCAGTATTTT.

The CDR3 DNA is TGCAGCGCCGTGCGGGACAGGGGGGATGGCTACACCTTC. Translated: CSAVRDRGDGYTF. The rearrangement joins TRBV29-1 to TRBJ1-2, with 11 bases that match TRBD1. The trim removed 7 bases at V and 6 bases at J, leaving 7 bases unmatched. The CDR3 is 13 residues long. Germline CDR1 is SQVTM and CDR2 is ANQGSEA.

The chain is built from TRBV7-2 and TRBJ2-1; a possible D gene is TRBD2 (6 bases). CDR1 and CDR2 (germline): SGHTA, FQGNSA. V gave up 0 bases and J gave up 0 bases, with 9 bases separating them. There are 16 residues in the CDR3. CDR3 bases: TGTGCCAGCAGCTTAGCCGAGCGGGTCTCCTACAATGAGCAGTTCTTC. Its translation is CASSLAERVSYNEQFF.

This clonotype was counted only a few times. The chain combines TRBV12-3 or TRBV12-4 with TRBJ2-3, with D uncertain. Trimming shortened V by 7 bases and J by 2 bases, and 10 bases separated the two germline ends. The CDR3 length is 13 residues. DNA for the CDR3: TGTGCCAGCACCTCAGGATTCACAGATACGCAGTATTTT. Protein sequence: CASTSGFTDTQYF.